One and the same sample provided the 5 T cell receptor beta chains below, sequenced in a study of multiple sclerosis patients with progressive multifocal leukoencephalopathy. Time point: around six months of natalizumab therapy. Profiling relied on immunoSEQ multiplex PCR, and the TCRdb table lists in-frame clones only, not all of them. The sample shows some 30,000 clones, roughly nine tenths of them seen only once. The source material was PBMCs, sampled from a patient treated with natalizumab. Receptor source: a human donor with multiple sclerosis.

The chain carries TRBV4-3 and TRBJ2-5; maybe TRBD1 (5 bases). Judging by the DNA end, TRBJ2-7 fits better; the J call may be wrong. The germline gives CDR1 LGHNA, CDR2 YSLEER. The CDR3 runs to 14 residues. The CDR3 is CASSQDQGSYEQYF. CDR3 nucleotides: TGCGCCAGCAGCCAAGATCAGGGATCCTACGAGCAGTACTTC.

This chain connects TRBV29-1 to TRBJ2-2; 15 bases fit TRBD2. This CDR3 spans 17 amino acids. V lost 4 bases and J lost 4; bases outside the gene matches: 7. CDR1 SQVTM and CDR2 ANQGSEA come from the germline V gene. The CDR3 DNA reads as TGCAGCGTTGCTGGACTAGCGGGAGGGCCCAGCACCGGGGAGCTGTTTTTT. Translating gives CSVAGLAGGPSTGELFF.

The rearrangement joins TRBV5-4 to TRBJ1-2, with 10 bases aligning to TRBD1. V lost 1 base, J lost 7 bases, and 7 bases stayed unmatched. In germline, CDR1 is SGHNT, CDR2 YYREEE (reference sequence). The CDR3 is made up of 15 amino acids. The DNA for the CDR3 is TGTGCCAGCAGCTTGAACGGGGACAGGGGTGCTGGCTACACCTTC. Its translation is CASSLNGDRGAGYTF.

The genes are TRBV7-2 and TRBJ1-3; no firm D call. The CDR3 spans 15 residues. CDR1 is SGHTA, CDR2 FQGNSA, per germline. Trimming removed 0 bases at V and 0 bases at J, with 6 bases between. CDR3 nucleotide sequence: TGTGCCAGCAGCTTAGCACAGACCTCTGGAAACACCATATATTTT. This sequence encodes CASSLAQTSGNTIYF.

V gene TRBV11-3 combines with J gene TRBJ2-7, with 7 positions matching TRBD2. Germline CDR1 reads SGHNT; CDR2 reads YENEEA. Trimming removed 6 bases from V and 6 bases from J; junction bases left unmatched: 14. This CDR3 comprises 15 residues. CDR3 coding DNA: TGTGCCAGCAGTCCCCGGACTAGATCAATCGGCGAGCAGTACTTC. Translating it yields CASSPRTRSIGEQYF.